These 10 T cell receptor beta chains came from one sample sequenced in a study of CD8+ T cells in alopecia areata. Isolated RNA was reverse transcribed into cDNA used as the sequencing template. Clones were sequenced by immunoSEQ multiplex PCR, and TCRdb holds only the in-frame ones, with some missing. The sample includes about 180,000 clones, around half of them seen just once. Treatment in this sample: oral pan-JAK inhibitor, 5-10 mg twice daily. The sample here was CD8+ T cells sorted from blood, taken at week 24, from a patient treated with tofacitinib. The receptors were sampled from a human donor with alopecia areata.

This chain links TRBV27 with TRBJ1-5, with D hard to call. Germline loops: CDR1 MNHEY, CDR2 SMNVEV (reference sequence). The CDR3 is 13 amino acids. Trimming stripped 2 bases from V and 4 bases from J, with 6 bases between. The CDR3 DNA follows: TGTGCCAGCAGTTTAGACCTAAATCAGCCCCAGCATTTT. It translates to CASSLDLNQPQHF.

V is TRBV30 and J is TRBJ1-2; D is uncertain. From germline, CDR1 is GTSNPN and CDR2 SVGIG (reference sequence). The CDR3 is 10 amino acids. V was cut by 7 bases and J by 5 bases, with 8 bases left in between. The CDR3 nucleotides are TGTGCCTCGGACGGTTATGGCTACACCTTC. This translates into CASDGYGYTF. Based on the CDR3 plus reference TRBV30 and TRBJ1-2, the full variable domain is SQTIHQWPATLVQPVGSPLSLECTVEGTSNPNLYWYRQAAGRGLQLLFYSVGIGQISSEVPQNLSASRPQDRQFILSSKKLLLSDSGFYLCASDGYGYTFGSGTRLTVV.

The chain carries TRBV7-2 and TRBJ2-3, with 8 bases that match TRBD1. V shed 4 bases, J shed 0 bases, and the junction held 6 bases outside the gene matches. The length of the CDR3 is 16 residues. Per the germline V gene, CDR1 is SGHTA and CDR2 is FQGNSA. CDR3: CASSSWTGISTDTQYF. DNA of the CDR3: TGTGCCAGCAGCTCCTGGACAGGGATAAGCACAGATACGCAGTATTTT.

CDR3 DNA sequence: TGTGCCAGCAGCCCTCGGGGGGCTCATGAGCAGTTCTTC. Amino acids: CASSPRGAHEQFF. V usage is TRBV14 and J usage is TRBJ2-1, with D possibly matching TRBD2 (7 bases). V gave up 4 bases and J gave up 8 bases, with 12 bases separating them. The CDR3 sequence is 13 residues long. Germline values: CDR1 SGHDN, CDR2 FVKESK.

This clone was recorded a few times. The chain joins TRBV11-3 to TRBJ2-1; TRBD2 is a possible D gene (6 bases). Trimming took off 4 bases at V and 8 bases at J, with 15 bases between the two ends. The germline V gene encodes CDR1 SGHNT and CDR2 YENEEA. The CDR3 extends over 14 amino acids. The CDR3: CASSSSRRGDEQFF. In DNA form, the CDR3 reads TGTGCCAGCAGCTCATCAAGACGCGGGGATGAGCAGTTCTTC.

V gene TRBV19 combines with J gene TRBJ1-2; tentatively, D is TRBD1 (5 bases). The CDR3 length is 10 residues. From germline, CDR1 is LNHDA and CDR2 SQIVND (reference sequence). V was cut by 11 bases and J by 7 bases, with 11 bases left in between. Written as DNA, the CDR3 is TGTGCCGTGCGAGGGGCTGGCTACACCTTC. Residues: CAVRGAGYTF.

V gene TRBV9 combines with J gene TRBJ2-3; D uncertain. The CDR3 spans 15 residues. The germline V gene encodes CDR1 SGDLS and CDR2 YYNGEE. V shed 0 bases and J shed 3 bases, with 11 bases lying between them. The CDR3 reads CASSVVGRETDTQYF. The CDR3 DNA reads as TGTGCCAGCAGCGTAGTGGGAAGAGAGACAGATACGCAGTATTTT.

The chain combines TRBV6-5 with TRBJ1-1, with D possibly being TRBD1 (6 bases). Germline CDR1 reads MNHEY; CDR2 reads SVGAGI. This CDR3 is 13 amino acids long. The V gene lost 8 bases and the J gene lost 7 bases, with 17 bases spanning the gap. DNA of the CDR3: TGTGCCAGCGCCTTCTCGGGACAACTTGAAGCTTTCTTT. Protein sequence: CASAFSGQLEAFF.

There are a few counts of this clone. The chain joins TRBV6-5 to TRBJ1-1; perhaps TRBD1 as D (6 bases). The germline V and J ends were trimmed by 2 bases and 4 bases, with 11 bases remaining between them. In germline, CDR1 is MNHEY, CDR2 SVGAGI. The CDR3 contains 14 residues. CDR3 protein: CASSYRGLGTEAFF. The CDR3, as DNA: TGTGCCAGCAGTTACAGGGGGTTAGGCACTGAAGCTTTCTTT.

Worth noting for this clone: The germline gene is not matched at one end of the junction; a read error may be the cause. The CDR3 coding sequence is TGCGACAGCAGAAAAGGGGGCCACGAGCGGTACTTC. Its translation: CDSRKGGHERYF. The chain carries TRBV5-1 and TRBJ2-7, with TRBD1 identical over 7 bases. Germline lookup yields CDR1 SGHRS and CDR2 YFSETQ. CDR3 size: 12 residues.